This TCR beta chain was obtained from a study of cytomegalovirus exposure and HLA in healthy donors. Study-wide findings and caveats: In vitro data verified three CMV-associated chains as specific for CMV antigens. Earlier analysis found most TCR beta V segments productive about 87% or about 30% of the time. The study had only CMV serostatus as immune exposure information. In a later analysis, around 18,000 TCR beta sequences were associated with HLA alleles at 0.05 false discovery rate.

The PCR was carried out with 60 Vbeta primers and 13 Jbeta primers. The assay was immunoSEQ multiplex PCR, and TCRdb's table has in-frame clones only and misses some. The table records about 130,000 clones, 65% to 85% of them present only once. The V and J ends lost 7 bases and 0 bases respectively, with 8 bases between them. Germline assignment: CDR1 SGDLS and CDR2 YYNGEE. CDR3 length: 12 residues. On this clone itself: Its antigen is undetermined.

This TCR came from a man over 45 in good health and CMV-seronegative. Sequenced input: PBMCs. The chain combines TRBV9 with TRBJ2-7; perhaps TRBD2 as D (5 bases). Written as DNA, the CDR3 is TGTGCCAGCGGTCGGGGCTCCTACGAGCAGTACTTC. Amino acids: CASGRGSYEQYF. The whole variable domain, filled in from reference TRBV9 and TRBJ2-7, reads DSGVTQTPKHLITATGQRVTLRCSPRSGDLSVYWYQQSLDQGLQFLIQYYNGEERAKGNILERFSAQQFPDLHSELNLSSLELGDSALYFCASGRGSYEQYFGPGTRLTVT.